These T cell receptor beta chains were read from a single sample in a study of shared clonotypes between healthy human individuals. TCRdb keeps only in-frame clones here, not all; method: immunoSEQ multiplex PCR. Found here are millions of clones, around 96% of them singletons; the top ten hold roughly 1%. Specimen: naive CD8+ T cells sorted from blood. Receptors originate from a man between 18 and 35 years old in good health. Both conserved end residues are trimmed from each CDR3. D genes are given only for firm matches. A clone size is listed for some rows: how often the clone was seen (once, few, many), or a class if it is expanded.

v_gene	j_gene	abundance	d_gene	CDR3aa
TRBV6-5	TRBJ2-5	.	.	ASSFVGTAETQY
TRBV5-8	TRBJ2-7	.	.	ASSLRWTEQYEQY
TRBV6-5	TRBJ2-7	once	.	ASSYSEGFGEQY
TRBV28	TRBJ1-1	.	.	ASGDVLTEAF
TRBV10-2	TRBJ2-3	.	.	ASSEAGDTQY
TRBV28	TRBJ1-5	.	.	ASSSPGGQNSNQPQH
TRBV15	TRBJ1-2	once	TRBD1	ATSLYPGTGEGYT
TRBV6-1	TRBJ2-7	once	.	ASSRRGASYEQY
TRBV4-3	TRBJ2-3	.	.	ASSQDRVEEDTQY
TRBV25-1	TRBJ2-7	once	TRBD2	ASSDTSALGDEQY
TRBV7-8	TRBJ1-2	few	TRBD1	ASTPDRDYGYT
TRBV7-2	TRBJ2-3	.	.	ASSLGRGTDTQY